This is a list of T cell receptor beta chains from one sample in a study of T cells in Graves' hyperthyroidism and ophthalmopathy. Via MiXCR, TCRdb re-called the multiplex PCR reads, giving one row per CDR3 protein. The sample includes a few hundred thousand distinct CDR3 sequences, more than 12% of them seen just once. Sequencing was done on a sample of blood. The receptor source for this set is a woman aged 30 to 39 with Graves' hyperthyroidism. Each CDR3 is given with its conserved first and last residue. The D gene is left open where the match is weak. Clone size is stated in some rows and not others, as once, few, many or a class when expanded.

>TRBV28|TRBJ1-6|NA|many
TGTGCCAGCAGATTCCTAGGGGTTGGCGCCTATAATTCACCCCTCCACTTT
CASRFLGVGAYNSPLHF
>TRBV3-1|TRBJ1-1|NA|many
TGTGCCAGCAGCCAAGAGAGTAGCTGGAACACTGAAGCTTTCTTT
CASSQESSWNTEAFF
>TRBV5-1|TRBJ2-2|NA|NA
TGCGCCAGCAGCTTGCAGGGATCGTACACCGGGGAGCTGTTTTTT
CASSLQGSYTGELFF
>TRBV20-1|TRBJ2-1|TRBD2|few
TGCAGTGCTAGAGGGGCTGGGCTAGCGGGCCTAAATGAGCAGTTCTTC
CSARGAGLAGLNEQFF
>TRBV3-1|TRBJ2-5|NA|many
TGTGCCAGCAGCCACCAAGAGACCCAGTACTTC
CASSHQETQYF
>TRBV7-8|TRBJ2-5|NA|many
TGTGCCAGCAGCAGGGGGGTCGGTATGGGAGGGGAGACCCAGTACTTC
CASSRGVGMGGETQYF
>TRBV5-4|TRBJ2-5|NA|few
TGTGCCAGCAGCGCGGGACAGACGTACCAAGAGACCCAGTACTTC
CASSAGQTYQETQYF
>TRBV28|TRBJ1-5|TRBD1|NA
TGTGCCAGCAGAACGGACAGGGTGAGCAATCAGCCCCAGCATTTT
CASRTDRVSNQPQHF
>TRBV5-1|TRBJ2-1|TRBD2|many
TGCGCCAGCAGCTTGGATCCGGGAGGGCGGGAGCAGTTCTTC
CASSLDPGGREQFF
>TRBV30|TRBJ2-1|TRBD2|few
TGTGCCTGGGGTGTACGGCTGACTAGCGGTTACAATGAGCAGTTCTTC
CAWGVRLTSGYNEQFF
>TRBV28|TRBJ2-1|TRBD2|many
TGTGCCATCAGTTGGGCTAGCGGAAAAACCTACAATGAGCAGTTCTTC
CAISWASGKTYNEQFF
>TRBV11-2|TRBJ2-1|TRBD2|many
TGTGCCAGCAGCTTAGAGAGCGGGGTTTACAATGAGCAGTTCTTC
CASSLESGVYNEQFF
>TRBV20-1|TRBJ2-7|NA|NA
TGCAGTGCTAGACACCCATCCGGGTGGGAGCAGTACTTC
CSARHPSGWEQYF
>TRBV3-1|TRBJ1-4|TRBD1|many
TGTGCCAGCAGCCAAGGCGGACAGGGGCGGAGGGAAAAACTGTTTTTT
CASSQGGQGRREKLFF
>TRBV5-1|TRBJ2-1|TRBD1|many
TGCGCCAGCAGCTATGGACAGGAATACAATGAGCAGTTCTTC
CASSYGQEYNEQFF
>TRBV20-1|TRBJ1-5|NA|many
TGCAGTGCTAGACAGTATAGCAATCAGCCCCAGCATTTT
CSARQYSNQPQHF
>TRBV2|TRBJ2-5|TRBD1|many
TGTGCCAGCATAGCACAGGGGACCGGAGAGACCCAGTACTTC
CASIAQGTGETQYF
>TRBV30|TRBJ2-2|TRBD2|many
TGTGCCTGGAGTGTACCAGCGGGAGAGGAGGCCGGGGAGCTGTTTTTT
CAWSVPAGEEAGELFF
>TRBV18|TRBJ2-7|NA|many
TGTGCCAGCTCGCGCAGGGGTTTTCCCTCCTACGAGCAGTACTTC
CASSRRGFPSYEQYF
>TRBV28|TRBJ2-4|NA|many
TGTGCCAGCAGTTTTCTGCAACTAGCCAAAAACATTCAGTACTTC
CASSFLQLAKNIQYF
>TRBV3-1|TRBJ2-5|NA|NA
TGTGCCAGCAGCCAAGAGACGGGCCGCCCGAGGGAGACCCAGTACTTC
CASSQETGRPRETQYF
>TRBV10-3|TRBJ2-6|NA|NA
TGTGCCATCAGTGCGAGGCGGACCACCCCCTCTGGGGCCAACGTCCTGACTTTC
CAISARRTTPSGANVLTF
>TRBV25-1|TRBJ2-3|TRBD2|NA
TGTGCCAGCAGTGATGTTAATGGACTAGCGGGAGGAGGGACGCAGTATTTT
CASSDVNGLAGGGTQYF
>TRBV29-1|TRBJ2-5|NA|NA
TGCAGCGTTGTCCTCTTGGGGCAGGGGAGCCAAGAGACCCAGTACTTC
CSVVLLGQGSQETQYF
>TRBV5-1|TRBJ2-1|NA|NA
TGCGCCAGCAGCTCATACTTCGACTCGTCCTACAATGAGCAGTTCTTC
CASSSYFDSSYNEQFF
>TRBV10-3|TRBJ2-3|NA|few
TGTGCCATCAGTGGCACAGCGGCAGATACGCAGTATTTT
CAISGTAADTQYF
>TRBV20-1|TRBJ1-1|TRBD1|NA
TGCAGTGCTGCGGGACAGGGGAACACTGAAGCTTTCTTT
CSAAGQGNTEAFF
>TRBV5-1|TRBJ1-1|NA|few
TGCGCCAGCACCCTGGGAAGAAGGAACACTGAAGCTTTCTTT
CASTLGRRNTEAFF
>TRBV6-1|TRBJ2-1|NA|NA
TGTGCCAGCAGTGAAGCGGGAAAGCGACTAGGGGGCTCCTACAATGAGCAGTTCTTC
CASSEAGKRLGGSYNEQFF
>TRBV9|TRBJ2-1|TRBD2|few
TGTGCCAGCAGCACACGGGCTAGCGGGAGTCGAAATGAGCAGTTCTTC
CASSTRASGSRNEQFF
>TRBV5-5|TRBJ2-7|NA|NA
TGTGCCAGCAGCCCGTATGGGGAGTACGAGCAGTACTTC
CASSPYGEYEQYF
>TRBV4-1|TRBJ2-7|TRBD2|few
TGCGCCAGCAGCCAAGATGCCACTAGCGGGAGCTACGAGCAGTACTTC
CASSQDATSGSYEQYF
>TRBV6-2/TRBV6-3|TRBJ2-1|NA|many
TGTGCCAGCAGTCCCAACCCCCAGGGTAGATTGAATGAGCAGTTCTTC
CASSPNPQGRLNEQFF